What follows is one TCR beta chain and its context. V was trimmed by 7 bases and J by 2 bases, leaving 17 bases between them. This CDR3 contains 15 residues. Looked up from germline, CDR1 is LGHDT and CDR2 is YNNKEL (reference sequence). These data come from a study of blood T cell repertoires in COVID-19. Across the study: COVID-19 samples, acute and convalescent, were from the United States, Italy and Spain. T cells, B-cell-depleted T cells, or PBMCs supplied cDNA or gDNA.

Assay used: immunoSEQ multiplex PCR; TCRdb lists only in-frame clones, some missing. The sample carries fewer than 350,000 clones, around 90% recorded once. Each participant's cohort was designated according to participant-reported clinical history. The sample consisted of PBMCs or T cells enriched from blood (not recorded which). The source of this sequence is a woman aged 18-29 years with acute COVID-19. The V gene is TRBV3-1 (or the pseudogene TRBV3-2), the J gene TRBJ1-2; tentative D call: TRBD1 (6 bases). The DNA for the CDR3 is TGTGCCAGCACCGGCAGGGGCGGATCGAACTATGGCTACACCTTC. Amino acid sequence: CASTGRGGSNYGYTF.